This T cell receptor (beta chain) emerged from a study of siplizumab effects on memory and regulatory T cells. Findings of the study overall: Alloreactive clones mapping to unstimulated subsets formed only a minor fraction.

Germline V gene data show CDR1 as MDHEN and CDR2 as SYDVKM. The CDR3 extends over 15 amino acids. The germline V and J ends were trimmed by 5 bases and 1 base, with 14 bases remaining between them. Regarding this clone: Its matching antigen is unknown.

Assay: immunoSEQ multiplex PCR; the TCRdb copy retains only in-frame clones and omits some. The sample holds 100,000 or so clones, around 93% seen once. The material sequenced was CD4+ T cells sorted from blood. The receptor was isolated from a human donor in good health. The chain is built from TRBV28 and TRBJ1-2; D possibly corresponds to TRBD1 (5 bases). Here the CDR3 reads CASSPGTAFNYGYTF. CDR3 DNA sequence: TGTGCCAGCAGTCCCGGGACCGCCTTTAACTATGGCTACACCTTC.